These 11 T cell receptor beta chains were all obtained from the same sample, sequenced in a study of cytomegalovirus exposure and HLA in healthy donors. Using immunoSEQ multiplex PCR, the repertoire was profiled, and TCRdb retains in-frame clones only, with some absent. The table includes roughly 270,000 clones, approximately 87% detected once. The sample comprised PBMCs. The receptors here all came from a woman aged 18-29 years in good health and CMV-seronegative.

Here the CDR3 DNA reads TGTGCCAGCAGGCTTGGCGGCCAGCGAGGAGGCTACACCTTC. This gives the protein CASRLGGQRGGYTF. This chain connects TRBV27 to TRBJ1-2, with D unclear. CDR1 and CDR2 (germline): MNHEY, SMNVEV (reference sequence). The V end lost 6 bases, the J end lost 8 bases, and 19 bases lay between the germline ends. The CDR3 totals 14 residues.

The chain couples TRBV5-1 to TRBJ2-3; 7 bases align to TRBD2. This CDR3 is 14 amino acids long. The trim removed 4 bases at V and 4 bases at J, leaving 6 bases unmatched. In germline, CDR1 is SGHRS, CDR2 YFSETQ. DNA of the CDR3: TGCGCCAGCAGCGACGGACTAGGTCCAGATACGCAGTATTTT. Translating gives CASSDGLGPDTQYF.

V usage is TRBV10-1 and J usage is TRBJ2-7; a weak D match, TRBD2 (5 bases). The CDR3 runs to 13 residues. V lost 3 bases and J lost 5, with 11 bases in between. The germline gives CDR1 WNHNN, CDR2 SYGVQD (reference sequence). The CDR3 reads CASSEEGGDEQYF. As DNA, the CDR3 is TGCGCCAGCAGTGAAGAAGGAGGTGACGAGCAGTACTTC.

CDR3 loop: CASSVGGGVAGRRTGELFF. CDR3 DNA sequence: TGTGCCAGCAGCGTAGGAGGAGGGGTAGCGGGGAGGCGAACCGGGGAGCTGTTTTTT. The chain joins TRBV9 to TRBJ2-2; 8 bases agree with TRBD2. The germline gives CDR1 SGDLS, CDR2 YYNGEE. V trimming: 0 bases; J trimming: 5 bases; junction bases outside the gene matches: 15. This CDR3 has 19 residues.

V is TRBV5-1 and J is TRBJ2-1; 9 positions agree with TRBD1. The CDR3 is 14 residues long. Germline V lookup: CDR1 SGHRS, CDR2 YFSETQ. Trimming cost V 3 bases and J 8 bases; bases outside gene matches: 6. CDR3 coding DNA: TGCGCCAGCAGCTCCGGGACAGGGTACGATGAGCAGTTCTTC. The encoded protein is CASSSGTGYDEQFF.

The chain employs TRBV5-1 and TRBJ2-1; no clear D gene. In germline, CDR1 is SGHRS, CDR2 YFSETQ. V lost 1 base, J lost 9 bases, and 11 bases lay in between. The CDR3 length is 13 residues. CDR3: CASSLMGEAEQFF. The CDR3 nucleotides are TGCGCCAGCAGCTTGATGGGTGAGGCTGAGCAGTTCTTC.

The DNA for the CDR3 is TGTGCCAGCAGTACACGACTAGCGGGAAAGTACGAGCAGTACTTC. This translates into CASSTRLAGKYEQYF. This chain uses TRBV27 with TRBJ2-7; TRBD2 agrees at 11 bases. This CDR3 is 15 amino acids long. Germline values: CDR1 MNHEY, CDR2 SMNVEV (reference sequence). The V gene end was trimmed by 5 bases and the J gene end by 4 bases; junction bases not matched to a gene: 7.

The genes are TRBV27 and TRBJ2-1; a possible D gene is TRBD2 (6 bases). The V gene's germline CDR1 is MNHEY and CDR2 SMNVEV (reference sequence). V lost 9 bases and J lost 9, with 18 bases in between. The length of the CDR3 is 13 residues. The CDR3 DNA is TGTGCCAGTAAGACACTAGCAGAAGGTGAGCAGTTCTTC. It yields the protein CASKTLAEGEQFF.

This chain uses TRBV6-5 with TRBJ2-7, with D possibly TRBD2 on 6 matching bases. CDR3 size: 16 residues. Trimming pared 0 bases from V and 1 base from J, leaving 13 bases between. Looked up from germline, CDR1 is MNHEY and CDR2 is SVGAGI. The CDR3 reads CASSYSTLAGSYEQYF. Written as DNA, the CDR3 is TGTGCCAGCAGTTACTCTACCTTGGCGGGATCCTACGAGCAGTACTTC.

CDR3 coding DNA: TGTGCCAGCAGCCGAACCAGGAACTACGAGCAGTACTTC. It yields the protein CASSRTRNYEQYF. V and J are TRBV11-2 and TRBJ2-7; D ambiguous. The V end was cut by 5 bases, the J end by 3 bases, with 11 bases between. The germline V gene has CDR1 SGHAT and CDR2 FQNNGV. This CDR3 comprises 13 residues.

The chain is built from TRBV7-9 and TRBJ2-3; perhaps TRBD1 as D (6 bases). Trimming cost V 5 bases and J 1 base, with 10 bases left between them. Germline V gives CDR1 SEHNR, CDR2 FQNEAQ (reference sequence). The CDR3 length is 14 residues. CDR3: CASSTGQRTDTQYF. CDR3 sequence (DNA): TGTGCCAGCAGCACTGGACAGCGCACAGATACGCAGTATTTT.